Sequencing of this TCR beta chain was carried out in a study of radiotherapy plus CTLA-4 blockade in lung cancer (dated by TCRdb to 2016 to 2019). The study in broad terms: Objective responses occurred in roughly a sixth of enrolled patients, and about 30% achieved disease control.

This clone was seen a single time. There is no known antigen for this receptor. Within one base of it there is no much larger clone, and no base qualities were kept. As encoded in the germline V gene, CDR1 is LGHNA while CDR2 is YNFKEQ. The CDR3 holds 18 amino acids from the cysteine to the phenylalanine. Of the read, only the CDR3 DNA is kept; its 54 bases are in frame from base 1. At the junction V is shortened by 3 bases and J by 0 bases; bases outside the gene matches: 8. Results and caveats for the whole study, not just this receptor: TCR clones derived from tumors expanded in peripheral blood after treatment with radiotherapy and ipilimumab. The strongest predictors of response, as reported, were early dynamic changes in blood T cell clones along with a rise in serum interferon-beta after radiation.

Library preparation was by the immunoSEQ multiplex PCR assay. TCRdb re-hosts the immuneACCESS table, in-frame sequences only. Its copies lack some clones; in the studies checked, an unresolved V gene accounts for under half of them, and the cause for the rest is not known. Recorded for this sample are under 40,000 clones; 70% of them occurred a single time. The top ten clones comprise 3% to 5% of the sample. Focal radiation therapy combined with CTLA-4 blockade (ipilimumab) was tested in patients with chemo-refractory metastatic non-small-cell lung cancer. Here the chain combines TRBV4-2 and TRBJ2-7, and TRBD2 aligns with 13 junction nucleotides. This specimen was peripheral blood, taken from a patient treated with radiotherapy plus ipilimumab. The clonotype was recovered from a human donor with non-small cell lung cancer who had stable disease on radiotherapy plus ipilimumab. The CDR3 protein is CASSQAGTSGTASYEQYF. The nucleotide sequence is TGTGCCAGCAGCCAGGCCGGGACTAGCGGGACCGCCTCCTACGAGCAGTACTTC.